This TCR beta chain was captured in a study of T cell changes during pregnancy in multiple sclerosis. Only in-frame clones appear in the TCRdb table, and some are missing; sequencing was by immunoSEQ multiplex PCR. The data contain roughly 75,000 clones, 89% of them singletons. The V and J ends lost 3 bases and 9 bases respectively, with 13 bases between them. Per germline, CDR1 SGHKS and CDR2 YYEKEE (reference sequence). CDR3 length: 13 amino acids. The chain employs TRBV5-5 and TRBJ1-5; D uncertain. The sequences come from peripheral blood, collected before pregnancy. This TCR derives from a female donor with multiple sclerosis, enrolled in a pregnancy study. DNA of the CDR3: TGTGCCAGCAGCTCCTGGCTGTCGGGGCCCCAGCATTTT. Protein product: CASSSWLSGPQHF.